These 29 T cell receptor beta chains were sequenced from one sample in a study of T cells in Graves' hyperthyroidism and ophthalmopathy. Authors of the study amplified TCR beta CDR3 regions from RNA transcripts. A set of HTBI primers served as the primers for a first-round RT-PCR of the TCR CDR3. TCRdb passed the multiplex PCR reads through MiXCR, listing each CDR3 protein once. The data show some 210,000 distinct CDR3 sequences, 17% seen once. Sample: blood. Every receptor here comes from a man aged 45-65 years with Graves' hyperthyroidism.

This clonotype occurred many times. The V and J genes are TRBV5-5 and TRBJ1-1, with D perhaps matching TRBD1 (5 bases). The ends were cut back, 3 bases at V and 3 bases at J, with 15 bases in the middle. Germline V gene lookup returns CDR1 SGHKS and CDR2 YYEKEE (reference sequence). The CDR3 sequence is 15 residues long. CDR3 sequence: CASSSGRKGYTEAFF. The CDR3 region has the DNA TGTGCCAGCAGCTCGGGCAGGAAGGGGTACACTGAAGCTTTCTTT.

At least ten counts were recorded for this clonotype. This chain connects TRBV11-2 to TRBJ1-6, with TRBD1 identical over 8 bases. V gave up 3 bases and J gave up 10 bases; unmatched junction bases: 8. The CDR3 runs 15 residues. Germline values: CDR1 SGHAT, CDR2 FQNNGV. The CDR3 DNA is TGTGCCAGCAGCTTGGTCAGGGGGCGGCGGTCACCCCTCCACTTT. Its protein product is CASSLVRGRRSPLHF.

This clonotype came up many times. J is TRBJ1-2 and V is TRBV6-1, with D possibly matching TRBD1 (5 bases). CDR1 MNHNS and CDR2 SASEGT come from the germline V gene. CDR3 length: 14 residues. V lost 5 bases to trimming and J lost 3 bases, with 13 bases between them. CDR3: CASSPGGGHYGYTF. DNA for the CDR3: TGTGCCAGCAGTCCTGGGGGGGGACACTATGGCTACACCTTC.

This clonotype was seen only a few times. Since the CDR3 does not end with the conserved phenylalanine or tryptophan, this likely comes from a read error. Here the CDR3 reads CASSRGRTDTQYS. The DNA of the CDR3 is TGTGCCAGCAGTAGGGGTAGGACAGATACGCAGTATTCT. This chain connects TRBV3-1 to TRBJ2-3; D perhaps matches TRBD1 (5 bases). Trimming shortened V by 6 bases and J by 3 bases, and 10 bases separated the two germline ends. From germline, CDR1 is LGHDT and CDR2 YNNKEL (reference sequence). The CDR3 consists of 13 residues.

The chain has TRBV4-2 and TRBJ2-7; 7 nucleotides align to TRBD1. The CDR3 extends over 14 amino acids. Germline CDR1 and CDR2: LGHNA and YNFKEQ. With V trimmed by 4 bases and J by 1 base, 4 bases remained unmatched. DNA for the CDR3: TGTGCCAGCAGCCCACCGGACAGGTCCTACGAGCAGTACTTC. Its protein product is CASSPPDRSYEQYF.

This clonotype was counted a few times. This rearrangement joins TRBV5-1 to TRBJ2-7; 8 nucleotides line up with TRBD2. Germline V gives CDR1 SGHRS, CDR2 YFSETQ. Trimming cost V 4 bases and J 6 bases; bases outside gene matches: 9. The CDR3 consists of 14 residues. DNA for the CDR3: TGCGCCAGCAGCGATCCGGGCGGGGGGAGCGAGCAGTACTTC. Protein product: CASSDPGGGSEQYF.

The chain carries TRBV30 and TRBJ1-1, with D possibly matching TRBD1 (5 bases). The V end was cut by 2 bases, the J end by 11 bases, with 24 bases between. In germline, CDR1 is GTSNPN, CDR2 SVGIG (reference sequence). The CDR3 totals 15 residues. The CDR3 loop reads CAWSLLDRDDGSAFF. The CDR3 region has the DNA TGTGCCTGGAGTTTACTAGACCGGGACGACGGGTCCGCTTTCTTT. The full variable domain, in which reference TRBV30 and TRBJ1-1 provide the parts outside the CDR3, is SQTIHQWPATLVQPVGSPLSLECTVEGTSNPNLYWYRQAAGRGLQLLFYSVGIGQISSEVPQNLSASRPQDRQFILSSKKLLLSDSGFYLCAWSLLDRDDGSAFFGQGTRLTVV.

In this sample, this clonotype turned up a few times. The chain is built from TRBV30 and TRBJ1-2; 8 nucleotides agree with TRBD1. Per germline, CDR1 GTSNPN and CDR2 SVGIG (reference sequence). V was pared by 8 bases and J by 5 bases, with 7 bases of the junction left unmatched. This CDR3 has 12 amino acids. Here the CDR3 DNA reads TGTGCCCATGACAGGGGCGCTTATGGCTACACCTTC. It translates to CAHDRGAYGYTF.

The V call is TRBV7-9, the J call TRBJ2-3; D remains unclear. Trimming left V 3 bases short and J 1 base short, with 11 bases between. The CDR3 consists of 15 residues. CDR1 and CDR2 from the germline V gene are SEHNR and FQNEAQ (reference sequence). The CDR3 bases are TGTGCCAGCAGCTTCGGGCTTACCGGCACAGATACGCAGTATTTT. Protein: CASSFGLTGTDTQYF.

In this sample, this clonotype turned up many times. The chain joins TRBV28 to TRBJ1-1; D not resolved. Germline V CDR1 and CDR2: MDHEN, SYDVKM. V lost 0 bases and J lost 2, with 13 bases in between. The CDR3 extends over 16 amino acids. The CDR3 here is CASSLWVGGSNTEAFF. In DNA form, the CDR3 reads TGTGCCAGCAGTTTATGGGTCGGAGGGAGTAACACTGAAGCTTTCTTT. Full variable domain (remainder filled in from reference TRBV28 and TRBJ1-1): DVKVTQSSRYLVKRTGEKVFLECVQDMDHENMFWYRQDPGLGLRLIYFSYDVKMKEKGDIPEGYSVSREKKERFSLILESASTNQTSMYLCASSLWVGGSNTEAFFGQGTRLTVV.

This clonotype has a count of ten or more. The gene calls are TRBV3-1 and TRBJ1-2, with D unclear. The CDR3 runs to 13 residues. Germline V gene data show CDR1 as LGHDT and CDR2 as YNNKEL (reference sequence). The V and J ends lost 0 bases and 3 bases respectively, with 5 bases between them. The CDR3 loop reads CASSQDTDYGYTF. The DNA for the CDR3 is TGTGCCAGCAGCCAAGACACAGACTATGGCTACACCTTC.

The chain uses TRBV29-1 and TRBJ2-3; TRBD2 agrees at 9 bases. The CDR3 is made up of 15 amino acids. CDR1 is SQVTM and CDR2 is ANQGSEA in the germline V gene. The V gene end was trimmed by 7 bases and the J gene end by 0 bases; junction bases not matched to a gene: 8. Written as DNA, the CDR3 is TGCAGCGCTAGACTAGCGGCTGCTAGCACAGATACGCAGTATTTT. This encodes CSARLAAASTDTQYF.

This clonotype was observed at least ten times. The chain's CDR3 is CASSLSGQGETQYF. The CDR3 DNA is TGTGCCAGCAGCTTATCTGGACAGGGGGAGACCCAGTACTTC. The genes are TRBV7-3 and TRBJ2-5, with 9 positions matching TRBD1. Germline CDR1 SGHTA, CDR2 FQGTGA. The junction had 3 bases not matched to a gene; V was cut back by 2 bases and J by 5 bases. This CDR3 region has 14 residues.

This clonotype was observed many times. The genes are TRBV28 and TRBJ2-7; TRBD1 matches at 9 bases. Trimming removed 8 bases from V and 5 bases from J; junction bases left unmatched: 13. Per the germline V gene, CDR1 is MDHEN and CDR2 is SYDVKM. CDR3 size: 15 residues. The CDR3 sequence: CASEENRGRVDEQYF. The CDR3 region has the DNA TGTGCCAGCGAAGAGAACAGGGGGCGCGTCGACGAGCAGTACTTC.

This clonotype was seen repeatedly, ten times or more. The CDR3 DNA reads TGTGCCAGCAGTCCTGACAGGGGACGAGTTAGGAATGAAAAACTGTTTTTT. Translation: CASSPDRGRVRNEKLFF. The chain combines TRBV28 with TRBJ1-4; 8 positions match TRBD1. The length of the CDR3 is 17 residues. Looked up from germline, CDR1 is MDHEN and CDR2 is SYDVKM. V shed 5 bases and J 5 bases; nucleotides not matched to a gene: 13.

The chain carries TRBV11-3 and TRBJ2-1; 8 bases are shared with TRBD2. After removal of 5 bases from V and 9 bases from J, the junction contained 9 bases not matched to a gene. Germline assignment: CDR1 SGHNT and CDR2 YENEEA. This CDR3 spans 14 amino acids. The CDR3 coding sequence is TGTGCCAGCAGCCCGGCGGGGGGCCCCCCTGAGCAGTTCTTC. Its protein is CASSPAGGPPEQFF.

This clonotype was observed many times. The rearrangement joins TRBV28 to TRBJ2-1, with D unclear. Deletions cut 6 bases from V and 5 bases from J, with 14 bases between. The CDR3 extends over 14 amino acids. The germline V gene encodes CDR1 MDHEN and CDR2 SYDVKM. CDR3 residues: CASSRGRLDNEQFF. CDR3 nucleotide sequence: TGTGCCAGCAGCCGCGGACGGCTAGACAATGAGCAGTTCTTC.

The chain uses TRBV28 and TRBJ1-2; D is undetermined. Germline V gene sequence: CDR1 MDHEN, CDR2 SYDVKM. Trimming left V 6 bases short and J 8 bases short, with 16 bases between. CDR3 length: 13 residues. The CDR3 nucleotides read TGTGCCAGCAGCCGGGCTGGTTGGATGGGCTACACCTTC. Encoded protein: CASSRAGWMGYTF.

The chain uses TRBV29-1 and TRBJ2-1, with 9 nucleotides matching TRBD1. This CDR3 has 16 residues. After removal of 4 bases from V and 9 bases from J, the junction contained 16 bases not matched to a gene. CDR1 SQVTM and CDR2 ANQGSEA come from the germline V gene. CDR3 in amino acids: CSVVRQGGTGGFEQFF. As DNA, the CDR3 is TGCAGCGTTGTCCGACAGGGGGGAACGGGGGGTTTTGAGCAGTTCTTC.

V is TRBV5-6 and J is TRBJ2-5; D remains unclear. CDR1 is SGHDT and CDR2 is YYEEEE in the germline V gene. This CDR3 is built from 14 residues. Trimming took 4 bases from V and 5 from J, leaving 15 bases between them. The CDR3 is CASSKKAGAETQYF. Here the CDR3 DNA reads TGTGCCAGCAGCAAGAAGGCAGGTGCGGAGACCCAGTACTTC.

The chain couples TRBV4-3 to TRBJ2-3; D might be TRBD2 (6 bases). Between the trimmed V and J ends, which lost 1 base and 6 bases, there was a span of 8 bases. The CDR3 runs to 13 residues. Germline V gene data show CDR1 as LGHNA and CDR2 as YSLEER. The CDR3 here is CASSQGEADTQYF. As DNA, the CDR3 is TGCGCCAGCAGCCAAGGGGAGGCGGATACGCAGTATTTT.

This clonotype was found many times. For the CDR3, the DNA is TGTGCCAGCAGTTACACAGGGAACACTGAAGCTTTCTTT. Translated, it gives CASSYTGNTEAFF. The chain links TRBV6-2 or TRBV6-3 to TRBJ1-1; possible D gene TRBD1, 5 bases. Germline V gene lookup returns CDR1 MNHEY and CDR2 SVGEGT. Trimming took 2 bases from V and 1 from J, leaving 5 bases between them. CDR3 length equals 13 residues.

This clonotype was seen at least ten times. The gene calls are TRBV28 and TRBJ1-1, with D perhaps matching TRBD1 (6 bases). CDR1 is MDHEN and CDR2 is SYDVKM in the germline V gene. With 6 bases removed from V and 1 base from J, the gap between germline ends came to 21 bases. CDR3 length: 17 amino acids. The CDR3 reads CASSPLGGNRENTEAFF. As DNA, the CDR3 is TGTGCCAGCAGCCCTTTAGGGGGAAATAGGGAGAACACTGAAGCTTTCTTT.

This clonotype has ten or more counts. This chain links TRBV5-1 with TRBJ2-2; D is ambiguous. The CDR3 is 14 residues long. Trimming took 0 bases from V and 1 from J, leaving 4 bases between them. Germline CDR1 is SGHRS and CDR2 is YFSETQ. In DNA, the CDR3 is TGCGCCAGCAGCTTGGACAAGAACACCGGGGAGCTGTTTTTT. Translation: CASSLDKNTGELFF. The variable domain in full, completed from reference TRBV5-1 and TRBJ2-2, reads KAGVTQTPRYLIKTRGQQVTLSCSPISGHRSVSWYQQTPGQGLQFLFEYFSETQRNKGNFPGRFSGRQFSNSRSEMNVSTLELGDSALYLCASSLDKNTGELFFGEGSRLTVL.

This clonotype was seen a few times. V usage is TRBV30 and J usage is TRBJ2-6; 9 nucleotides agree with TRBD1. Unmatched junction bases numbered 16, after V lost 0 bases and J lost 4 bases. The CDR3 contains 20 residues. CDR1 is GTSNPN, CDR2 SVGIG, per germline (reference sequence). The CDR3 DNA sequence: TGTGCCTGGAGTGTACTGTCGATCGGACAGGGGCTTGGAGGGGCCAACGTCCTGACTTTC. Protein sequence: CAWSVLSIGQGLGGANVLTF.

CDR3 residues: CASSSNRVFLSYEQYF. The CDR3 region has the DNA TGTGCCAGCAGCTCAAACAGGGTCTTCCTCTCCTACGAGCAGTACTTC. V gene TRBV7-8 combines with J gene TRBJ2-7; D is perhaps TRBD1 (6 bases). Trimming took off 4 bases at V and 0 bases at J, with 16 bases between the two ends. The CDR3 loop spans 16 amino acids. CDR1 and CDR2 from the germline V gene are SGHVS and FQNEAQ.

Many counts were recorded for this clonotype. V and J are TRBV28 and TRBJ2-5, with TRBD2 as a possible D gene (5 bases). The CDR3 runs to 16 residues. Germline values: CDR1 MDHEN, CDR2 SYDVKM. V was cut by 4 bases and J by 2 bases, with 17 bases left in between. The CDR3 region is CASSSVEGAEQETQYF. CDR3 coding DNA: TGTGCCAGCAGTTCCGTCGAGGGAGCAGAACAAGAGACCCAGTACTTC.

The chain recombines TRBV24-1 with TRBJ2-2, with 8 bases fitting TRBD1. The V and J ends lost 2 bases and 4 bases, in that order; junction bases with no gene match: 2. The CDR3 runs 15 residues. Germline V CDR1 and CDR2: KGHDR, SFDVKD. The CDR3 sequence: CATSDSQGATGELFF. The CDR3 DNA is TGTGCCACCAGTGATTCGCAGGGGGCCACCGGGGAGCTGTTTTTT.

This clonotype has at least ten counts. The chain has TRBV11-2 and TRBJ2-7, with 9 positions matching TRBD2. The ends lost 1 base at V and 2 bases at J; junction bases unmatched: 3. The CDR3 spans 15 residues. CDR1 and CDR2 (germline): SGHAT, FQNNGV. The CDR3: CASSLVAGATYEQYF. CDR3 nucleotides: TGTGCCAGCAGCTTAGTAGCGGGAGCTACCTACGAGCAGTACTTC.